The clone carrying this TCR beta chain was counted ten times or more. Its antigen is unidentified. This entry comes from a study of CD8+CD57+ T cells in acquired aplastic anemia. The overall study: Sorted CD4+ and CD8+ cells gave an average of roughly 3.3 ug of DNA. Where healthy donors were concerned, CD4+ cells averaged around 9.9 million reads. Whole-study results and caveats: Patients and controls were not found to differ significantly in CD8+ Simpson's diversity. Comparison of patients with controls identified twenty-nine shared CD8+ CDR3 sequences.

Genomic DNA constituted the template upon which TCR beta VDJ and CDR3 profiling was performed. TCRdb itself ran the reads through MiXCR, one entry per CDR3 protein. The table records 130,000 or so distinct CDR3 sequences, 41% of them present only once. This CDR3 spans 14 amino acids. Germline loops: CDR1 ENHRY, CDR2 SYGVKD. Trimming shortened V by 9 bases and J by 0 bases, and 11 bases separated the two germline ends. The genes are TRBV10-3 and TRBJ2-2; D might be TRBD2 (6 bases). Sequencing used sorted CD4+, CD8+, or CD8+CD57+ T cells (not recorded which) from PBMCs. This sequence was found in a human donor in good health, serving as a control. The DNA of the CDR3 is TGTGCCATTAGGGACTCGACGAACACCGGGGAGCTGTTTTTT. This codes for CAIRDSTNTGELFF.